The next 6 T cell receptor beta chains were all read from a single sample in a study of cytomegalovirus exposure and HLA in healthy donors. With 60 Vbeta and 13 Jbeta primers, the PCR was carried out. Using immunoSEQ multiplex PCR, the repertoire was profiled, and TCRdb retains in-frame clones only, with some absent. The table has roughly 98,000 clones, 75% to 85% seen once; the top ten hold about a tenth. The specimen was PBMCs. These TCRs come from a man between 18 and 35 years old in good health and CMV-seropositive.

The chain links TRBV27 to TRBJ2-6; TRBD2 aligns across 10 bases. Germline V lookup: CDR1 MNHEY, CDR2 SMNVEV (reference sequence). V dropped 5 bases and J dropped 1; count of bases not matched to a gene: 5. There are 17 residues in the CDR3. The CDR3 DNA follows: TGTGCCAGCAGTGAAGCGGGGGGGCATTCTGGGGCCAACGTCCTGACTTTC. Amino acid sequence: CASSEAGGHSGANVLTF. The full variable domain, its missing parts supplied by reference TRBV27 and TRBJ2-6, is EAQVTQNPRYLITVTGKKLTVTCSQNMNHEYMSWYRQDPGLGLRQIYYSMNVEVTDKGDVPEGYKVSRKEKRNFPLILESPSPNQTSLYFCASSEAGGHSGANVLTFGAGSRLTVL.

This chain joins TRBV5-4 and TRBJ2-7; TRBD1 matches at 12 bases. Germline CDR1 SGHNT, CDR2 YYREEE (reference sequence). Germline trimming cut 4 bases from V and 5 bases from J; bases unmatched to any gene: 1. This CDR3 has 13 amino acids. In nucleotides, the CDR3 is TGTGCCAGCAGCCGGGACAGGGGGCACGAGCAGTACTTC. This translates into CASSRDRGHEQYF.

J is TRBJ1-5 and V is TRBV2; the D is unclear. V was trimmed by 3 bases and J by 4 bases, leaving 7 bases between them. Per germline, CDR1 SNHLY and CDR2 FYNNEI. The CDR3 spans 13 residues. The CDR3 DNA sequence: TGTGCCAGCAGTGATGGAGGGAATCAGCCCCAGCATTTT. Amino acid sequence: CASSDGGNQPQHF. The full variable domain, in which reference TRBV2 and TRBJ1-5 provide the parts outside the CDR3, is EPEVTQTPSHQVTQMGQEVILRCVPISNHLYFYWYRQILGQKVEFLVSFYNNEISEKSEIFDDQFSVERPDGSNFTLKIRSTKLEDSAMYFCASSDGGNQPQHFGDGTRLSIL.

The chain is built from TRBV27 and TRBJ2-7; tentative D call: TRBD1 (5 bases). The CDR3 spans 12 residues. V dropped 3 bases and J dropped 3 bases, with 6 bases sitting between them. Looked up from germline, CDR1 is MNHEY and CDR2 is SMNVEV (reference sequence). CDR3 DNA: TGTGCCAGCAGTTTGCAGGGCTACGAGCAGTACTTC. Its protein is CASSLQGYEQYF.

This clone occurred once. J is TRBJ1-2 and V is TRBV30; tentatively, D is TRBD1 (5 bases). The CDR3 is 14 residues long. The germline CDR1 and CDR2 sequences are GTSNPN and SVGIG (reference sequence). V lost 0 bases and J lost 8, with 16 bases in between. The CDR3 DNA is TGTGCCTGGAGTGTCATGCTCGGCCCAGGGGGCTACACCTTC. Residues: CAWSVMLGPGGYTF.

The gene calls are TRBV30 and TRBJ1-4; 9 nucleotides align to TRBD1. Trimming removed 1 base from V and 3 bases from J; junction bases left unmatched: 6. CDR1 and CDR2 from the germline V gene are GTSNPN and SVGIG (reference sequence). The CDR3 totals 16 residues. CDR3 bases: TGTGCCTGGAGTGAAGGGACAGGGCCGGCTAATGAAAAACTGTTTTTT. Translation gives CAWSEGTGPANEKLFF.